The present T cell receptor beta chain was sequenced within a study of neurological immune-mediated disorders. This clonotype was found a few times. MiXCR, run by TCRdb on the 5' RACE reads, gives a single entry per CDR3 protein. The repertoire holds some 22,000 distinct CDR3 sequences, with around 15% as singletons. CDR1 is SGHTA, CDR2 FQGNSA, per germline. The CDR3 is 15 amino acids. The germline V and J ends were trimmed by 1 base and 7 bases, with 16 bases remaining between them. The specimen was CD8+ T cells from blood. The clonotype comes from a woman aged 18 to 35 with multiple sclerosis. V gene TRBV7-2 combines with J gene TRBJ1-2, with D unresolved. The CDR3 loop is CASSLEQRTSGGYTF. DNA for the CDR3: TGTGCCAGCAGCTTAGAACAGAGGACTAGTGGTGGCTACACCTTC.